Below, one T cell receptor beta chain is given with its context. Its antigen is not identified. TCRdb re-analysed the reads in MiXCR, keeping a single row per CDR3 protein. The table has approximately 910,000 distinct CDR3 sequences, about a third seen once. CDR1 and CDR2 (germline): DFQATT, SNEGSKA (reference sequence). The CDR3 covers 16 residues. V shed 2 bases, J shed 1 base, and the junction held 3 bases outside the gene matches. This sample stems from a study of T cell repertoires in cytomegalovirus infection. Findings and caveats of the study: Across the ex vivo response, the dominant clonotypes were HLA-C-restricted CMV-specific TCR beta clonotypes.

The chain carries TRBV20-1 and TRBJ2-2; 11 nucleotides match TRBD2. This receptor was identified in a human donor in good health (CMV status not recorded). Some clones in this sample may be carry-over from other donors' samples. Sample: cultured CD8+ T cells from PBMCs, taken from culture after CMV antigen stimulation. The CDR3 nucleotides read TGCAGTGCTAGACACGGGACTAGCGGGAACACCGGGGAGCTGTTTTTT. Translation gives CSARHGTSGNTGELFF.